This TCR beta chain was recorded in a study of read filtering for tumor transcriptome and immune sequencing. Study at large: R-ISS stage counts were about eight for I, about 15 for II, six or seven for III. The study's findings and limits: This fraction held mixed bone marrow immune cells after CD138-negative sorting. About four fifths of IR-seq clonotypes had one read, totaling around 4% of reads; RNA-seq: roughly 76% and 46%. Without single-read clonotypes, shared clonotype proportions correlated more between IR-seq and RNA-seq.

Molecular barcoded adaptors covering alpha/delta and beta/gamma chains were used on approximately 400 ng RNA. TCRdb independently ran MiXCR on the reads; one entry per CDR3 protein. In the table there are approximately 50,000 distinct CDR3 sequences, 20% to 25% of which are singletons. This clonotype came up a few times. Antigen: not known. V lost 3 bases to trimming and J lost 4 bases, with 10 bases between them. The CDR3 runs 13 residues. Sequencing was carried out using a population of CD138-negative cells sorted from bone marrow. The source of this sequence is a donor aged 40 or over with multiple myeloma. J is TRBJ2-7 and V is TRBV12-3 or TRBV12-4, with a weak D call TRBD1 (6 bases). CDR3 region: CASSLNRVYEQYF. The CDR3 DNA sequence: TGTGCCAGCAGTTTGAACAGGGTGTACGAGCAGTACTTC.